This TCR beta chain was sequenced in a study of blood T cell repertoires in COVID-19. Looking at the study overall: Samples representing acute and convalescent COVID-19 were sourced from the United States, Italy and Spain.

Original processing notes: Reference gene primer amplification yielded estimated nucleated cell counts. Profiled with immunoSEQ multiplex PCR; TCRdb holds only in-frame clones, not every one. V and J calls and clone size are as listed in that table; D and trimming were resolved from the DNA. The sample has a few hundred thousand clones; roughly nine tenths are singletons. Participants came from about 23 US areas, aged about 18 to 100 years. Cohort placement rested on clinical history that participants reported themselves. The CDR3 contains 15 residues. The germline V and J ends were trimmed by 0 bases and 2 bases, with 10 bases remaining between them. Germline CDR1 and CDR2: SGHRS and YFSETQ.

The V and J genes are TRBV5-1 and TRBJ2-3; D gene unclear. The TCR was taken from a woman aged 30 to 39 who had recovered from COVID-19. Sequenced input: PBMCs or T cells enriched from blood (not recorded which). The CDR3 DNA follows: TGCGCCAGCAGCTTGGCCCCCAGGAACACAGATACGCAGTATTTT. Residues: CASSLAPRNTDTQYF.